A single sample is the source of the 26 T cell receptor beta chains below, sequenced in a study of vaccination effects on CD4 cells after COVID-19. Before sequencing took place, the ViraFEST assay used viral peptide pools to expand antigen-specific CD4+ T cells. Upon completion of 10 to 11 days in culture, CD4+ T cells were isolated. The participants, recipients of two vaccine doses, got either BNT162b2 or mRNA-1273. The antigens of these receptors remain unknown. TCRdb's table, derived via immunoSEQ multiplex PCR, lists solely in-frame clones and lacks some. The top ten clones hold roughly 15% of a sample with tens of thousands of clones, 74% of them seen once. Sequencing was performed on CD4+ T cells from PBMCs cultured with HCoV-229E spike peptides, taken after COVID-19 vaccination. The origin of the receptors is a human donor who received a COVID-19 vaccine.

The chain couples TRBV3-1 (or the pseudogene TRBV3-2) to TRBJ2-7, with D uncertain. This CDR3 is 13 amino acids long. V dropped 0 bases and J dropped 4 bases, with 7 bases sitting between them. In germline, CDR1 is LGHDT, CDR2 YNNKEL (reference sequence). As DNA, the CDR3 is TGTGCCAGCAGCCAAGATATCTCTTACGAGCAGTACTTC. Its protein is CASSQDISYEQYF.

This chain joins TRBV10-1 and TRBJ1-1; D uncertain. Germline V CDR1 and CDR2: WNHNN, SYGVQD (reference sequence). Trimming removed 5 bases at V and 0 bases at J, with 10 bases between. There are 14 residues in the CDR3. CDR3 DNA: TGCGCCAGCAGTTTAGGCAGGATGAACACTGAAGCTTTCTTT. Its protein is CASSLGRMNTEAFF.

This clone was found once. The chain joins TRBV19 to TRBJ2-7; weak D call: TRBD2 (6 bases). V was clipped by 3 bases and J by 1 base, with 13 bases between them. The CDR3 is made up of 15 amino acids. Per the germline V gene, CDR1 is LNHDA and CDR2 is SQIVND (reference sequence). In nucleotides, the CDR3 is TGTGCCAGTAGTATTGACGGTGGGGGGTCCTACGAGCAGTACTTC. It encodes CASSIDGGGSYEQYF.

V and J are TRBV6-5 and TRBJ1-5, with a weak D call TRBD1 (6 bases). The CDR3 consists of 14 residues. Trimming removed 2 bases from V and 9 bases from J, with 14 bases in between. Germline lookup yields CDR1 MNHEY and CDR2 SVGAGI. The CDR3 nucleotides are TGTGCCAGCAGTTACGAGGGGGGAGTAGGGCCCCAGCATTTT. Translated: CASSYEGGVGPQHF.

The chain is built from TRBV12-5 and TRBJ1-1; 7 bases fit TRBD1. Looked up from germline, CDR1 is LGHNT and CDR2 is FRNRAP. The J segment lost 5 bases and the V segment lost 6 bases, leaving 6 bases of the junction unmatched. The length of the CDR3 is 13 residues. The CDR3 region has the DNA TGTGCTAGTGGAGAGGGGGCGCGGACTGAAGCTTTCTTT. This translates into CASGEGARTEAFF.

The chain recombines TRBV18 with TRBJ2-7, with D possibly being TRBD2 (6 bases). The V gene's germline CDR1 is KGHSH and CDR2 LQKENI. V was cut by 3 bases and J by 2 bases, with 8 bases left in between. This CDR3 has 13 amino acids. CDR3 nucleotides: TGTGCCAGCTCACCGTGGGGGGCCTACGAGCAGTACTTC. Its translation is CASSPWGAYEQYF.

The rearrangement links TRBV5-1 to TRBJ2-3; no clear D. V lost 0 bases, J lost 3 bases, and 8 bases lay in between. Germline values: CDR1 SGHRS, CDR2 YFSETQ. The CDR3 contains 14 residues. For the CDR3, the DNA is TGCGCCAGCAGCTTGGCCGATGGTACAGATACGCAGTATTTT. Protein: CASSLADGTDTQYF.

The V call is TRBV7-9, the J call TRBJ2-7, with TRBD2 identical over 11 bases. There are 15 residues in the CDR3. CDR1 is SEHNR, CDR2 FQNEAQ, per germline (reference sequence). Losses at the gene ends were 5 bases for V and 4 bases for J; bases not matched to a gene: 7. CDR3 sequence reads: CASSPGGLAVYEQYF. CDR3 sequence (DNA): TGTGCCAGCAGCCCAGGGGGACTAGCGGTTTACGAGCAGTACTTC. Filled out from reference TRBV7-9 and TRBJ2-7, the complete variable domain reads DTGVSQNPRHKITKRGQNVTFRCDPISEHNRLYWYRQTLGQGPEFLTYFQNEAQLEKSRLLSDRFSAERPKGSFSTLEIQRTEQGDSAMYLCASSPGGLAVYEQYFGPGTRLTVT.

V and J are TRBV5-4 and TRBJ2-5; TRBD1 or TRBD2 may be the D gene (5 bases each). Germline loops: CDR1 SGHNT, CDR2 YYREEE (reference sequence). Between the trimmed V and J ends, which lost 4 bases and 4 bases, there was a span of 14 bases. The CDR3 is made up of 14 amino acids. The DNA of the CDR3 is TGTGCCAGCAGCCCCGAGGGGCCCCGAGAGACCCAGTACTTC. Translation: CASSPEGPRETQYF.

J is TRBJ1-1 and V is TRBV2; no clear D gene. CDR3 length equals 14 residues. The germline V gene has CDR1 SNHLY and CDR2 FYNNEI. V lost 7 bases and J lost 11, with 23 bases in between. The CDR3 loop reads CASTEREPYTAAFF. In DNA form, the CDR3 reads TGTGCCAGCACCGAACGGGAACCGTACACTGCGGCTTTCTTT.

The chain recombines TRBV4-2 with TRBJ2-1, with 9 bases aligning to TRBD1. V lost 4 bases, J lost 2 bases, and 6 bases stayed unmatched. CDR1 LGHNA and CDR2 YNFKEQ come from the germline V gene. The CDR3 is 16 amino acids. The CDR3 DNA follows: TGTGCCAGCAGCCCTACGGACAGGGGAACCTACAATGAGCAGTTCTTC. Residues: CASSPTDRGTYNEQFF.

The CDR3 DNA sequence: TGTGCCAGCAGTTACGGGACATTAGCGGGGGATCGCACAGATACGCAGTATTTT. Translating it yields CASSYGTLAGDRTDTQYF. J is TRBJ2-3 and V is TRBV6-2 or TRBV6-3, with TRBD2 matching 9 bases. Germline V gene lookup returns CDR1 MNHEY and CDR2 SVGEGT. J gave up 1 base and V 2 bases, and 10 bases lay outside the gene matches. The CDR3 consists of 18 residues.

This clone occurred a few times. The rearrangement links TRBV19 to TRBJ1-1; D is unclear. The V gene lost 9 bases and the J gene lost 4 bases, with 15 bases spanning the gap. There are 13 residues in the CDR3. Germline CDR1 reads LNHDA; CDR2 reads SQIVND (reference sequence). The CDR3 sequence is CASRSTGPTEAFF. The CDR3 DNA reads as TGTGCCAGCAGATCCACCGGACCCACTGAAGCTTTCTTT.

The chain employs TRBV7-9 and TRBJ1-6, with no clear D. Between the trimmed V and J ends, which lost 2 bases and 9 bases, there was a span of 14 bases. CDR1 and CDR2 (germline): SEHNR, FQNEAQ (reference sequence). This CDR3 contains 15 residues. The CDR3 sequence is CASSLNLRWGSPLHF. The CDR3 DNA reads as TGTGCCAGCAGCTTAAATCTTCGATGGGGTTCACCCCTCCACTTT.

This rearrangement joins TRBV5-1 to TRBJ2-5; TRBD2 is a possible D gene (6 bases). CDR3 size: 12 residues. From germline, CDR1 is SGHRS and CDR2 YFSETQ. Trimming took off 1 base at V and 5 bases at J, with 6 bases between the two ends. This CDR3 is CASSLSGETQYF. In nucleotides, the CDR3 is TGCGCCAGCAGCTTGAGCGGGGAGACCCAGTACTTC.

This clone appeared a few times. The chain couples TRBV4-2 to TRBJ1-4, with 7 bases lining up with TRBD1. The germline gives CDR1 LGHNA, CDR2 YNFKEQ. V gave up 4 bases and J gave up 8 bases; unmatched junction bases: 7. The CDR3 contains 14 residues. CDR3 in amino acids: CASSLDRVGEKLFF. The CDR3 DNA sequence: TGTGCCAGCAGCCTAGACAGGGTGGGGGAAAAACTGTTTTTT.

The V gene is TRBV11-2, the J gene TRBJ2-3, with 9 bases that match TRBD2. This CDR3 region has 15 residues. Germline V gene data show CDR1 as SGHAT and CDR2 as FQNNGV. The V gene end was trimmed by 1 base and the J gene end by 5 bases; junction bases not matched to a gene: 4. CDR3 protein: CASSLVGSGGDTQYF. The CDR3 DNA reads TGTGCCAGCAGCTTAGTCGGTAGCGGGGGAGATACGCAGTATTTT.

The J gene is TRBJ2-7, the V gene TRBV18; no clear D. CDR1 is KGHSH and CDR2 is LQKENI in the germline V gene. The V end was cut by 3 bases, the J end by 0 bases, with 9 bases between. The CDR3 extends over 14 amino acids. CDR3 sequence reads: CASSPNRDSYEQYF. As DNA, the CDR3 is TGTGCCAGCTCACCTAATAGGGACTCCTACGAGCAGTACTTC.

A few counts support this clone. The rearrangement links TRBV25-1 to TRBJ1-6, with 8 bases that match TRBD1. This CDR3 region has 15 residues. The germline V gene encodes CDR1 MGHDK and CDR2 SYGVNS. V was clipped by 6 bases and J by 10 bases; unmatched bases: 11. The CDR3 reads CASSNQGATRSPLHF. The CDR3 region has the DNA TGTGCCAGCAGCAATCAGGGGGCAACAAGATCACCCCTCCACTTT.

This chain connects TRBV6-4 to TRBJ1-1; D is ambiguous. V was pared by 6 bases and J by 1 base, with 9 bases between. Germline V lookup: CDR1 MRHNA, CDR2 SNTAGT. The CDR3 spans 13 residues. Here the CDR3 DNA reads TGTGCCAGCAGCCTCGGAGGGAACACTGAAGCTTTCTTT. It codes for CASSLGGNTEAFF.

This sequence joins TRBV2 and TRBJ2-2; 7 bases match TRBD1. The CDR3 is 15 residues long. Trimming at V came to 8 bases and at J to 0 bases, leaving 6 bases not matched to a gene. Germline V lookup: CDR1 SNHLY, CDR2 FYNNEI. The CDR3 is CASQPGTANTGELFF. CDR3 in DNA: TGTGCCAGCCAACCCGGGACAGCGAACACCGGGGAGCTGTTTTTT.

This sequence joins TRBV21-1 and TRBJ1-2; TRBD1, as called in the table, went unchecked against the DNA. TRBV21-1 is given as a pseudogene. The CDR3 consists of 22 residues. CDR3 in amino acids: CASSKWWDRVLARVGFNYGYTF. The CDR3 bases are TGTGCCAGCAGCAAATGGTGGGACAGGGTACTTGCGCGCGTCGGGTTTAACTATGGCTACACCTTC.

The V and J genes are TRBV2 and TRBJ1-4; tentatively, D is TRBD1 (5 bases). Per germline, CDR1 SNHLY and CDR2 FYNNEI. The CDR3 spans 12 residues. The V gene lost 10 bases and the J gene lost 8 bases, with 14 bases spanning the gap. CDR3 in DNA: TGTGCCAACTCCCAGGGCCGGGAAAAACTGTTTTTT. It codes for CANSQGREKLFF.

This chain uses TRBV20-1 with TRBJ2-7; D tentatively fits TRBD1 or TRBD2 (5 bases each). V lost 5 bases to trimming and J lost 9 bases, with 14 bases between them. Germline CDR1 reads DFQATT; CDR2 reads SNEGSKA (reference sequence). There are 11 residues in the CDR3. DNA for the CDR3: TGCAGTGCTTGGGACGCACCCGGGCAGTACTTC. Translation gives CSAWDAPGQYF.

V usage is TRBV19 and J usage is TRBJ1-1; TRBD1 might be the D (6 bases). The V and J ends lost 6 bases and 1 base respectively, with 9 bases between them. Germline values: CDR1 LNHDA, CDR2 SQIVND (reference sequence). CDR3 size: 13 residues. The CDR3 bases are TGTGCCAGTAGGCAGGGGCCGAACACTGAAGCTTTCTTT. Protein product: CASRQGPNTEAFF.

This chain uses TRBV4-1 with TRBJ2-1; 8 bases are shared with TRBD2. The J segment lost 8 bases and the V segment lost 1 base, leaving 13 bases of the junction unmatched. This CDR3 comprises 17 residues. The V gene's germline CDR1 is MGHRA and CDR2 YSYEKL. CDR3 DNA sequence: TGCGCCAGCAGCCAAGGGAGTAACGGGAGGGCGGGGGATGAGCAGTTCTTC. Its translation: CASSQGSNGRAGDEQFF.